This T cell receptor (beta chain) was identified in a study of blood T cells in healthy people across ages (dated by TCRdb to the mid-2010s). For context, the study as a whole: In model experiments, template switching captured about one uniquely barcoded TCR beta cDNA molecule for every two T cells. The study measured age-related changes in TCR beta repertoire diversity using deep sequencing normalized with unique cDNA molecular identifiers. Four age groups were formed from the donors: young (average 16 years), middle-aged (more than 35), aged (around 62) and long-lived (around 82). To avoid experimental bias, donors of different ages were spread randomly across the sequencing lanes. The study analyzed two additional independent replicas of 1 million unique cDNA reads from the same blood draw for two donors, one aged 18 to 30 and one aged 80 or older.

Remarks on this clonotype: Its antigen remains undetermined. Qualities for individual bases were not recorded, and no much larger clone is one base off.

The paper's findings and limits, for the study overall: Because profiling used bulk unsorted PBMCs, naive and antigen-experienced compartments could not be compared conclusively. Compared with the aged group, the long-lived group had more naive CD4+ T cells, fewer expanded clones and increased TCR diversity, a pattern suggesting age selection. Because the CMV infection status of the donors was unknown, age-related changes in expanded clonotypes may potentially have been confounded. As age increased, observed TCR beta diversity per million T cells dropped in a roughly linear way, and a significant reduction was already evident by age around 41. Estimates of total diversity from one million sequenced T cells were regarded as lower bounds and underestimates. Observed TCR beta diversity correlated strongly with the percentage of naive T cells measured by flow cytometry.

Systemically healthy Caucasian individuals from Russia, approximately 39 in total and aged roughly 6 to 95 years, were included as donors. Each donor gave about 9.7 milliliters of peripheral blood, drawn into EDTA-treated Vacutainer tubes. Ficoll-Paque density-gradient centrifugation was used to isolate PBMCs, with at least 7 million obtained per sample. Total RNA, at least 6 micrograms per sample, was extracted from PBMCs with Trizol reagent. The percentages of naive CD45RAhigh/CD27high T cells were determined by flow cytometry on a PBMC aliquot from every donor. The library was prepared using 5' RACE. Sequencing relied on an Illumina HiSeq 2500. The second PCR ran for about 7 to 11 cycles and used a J-beta primer mix along with a sample-barcoded 5' primer. Each TCR beta cDNA molecule received a unique molecular identifier from a template-switch 5' adaptor carrying 12 random nucleotides. Each sample yielded at least 2.5 million CDR3-containing paired-end reads. First-strand cDNA synthesis was performed from all RNA using the Mint cDNA synthesis kit, with priming by a TRBC-specific oligonucleotide. All cDNA was treated with uracil-DNA glycosylase and then went through a first 18-cycle PCR with the universal primers M1SS and BC2_uni_R. As for the original processing: Normalization of each sample was performed by random selection of 1 million high-quality reads, each carrying a distinct molecular identifier. Reads with shared molecular identifiers were discarded instead of being binned into consensus sequences. MiTCR, with a Q25 quality threshold and the strictest error-elimination algorithm, was used for CDR3 identification, clonotype clustering and error correction. A nonparametric unseen species model with Euler transformation was used to estimate lower-bound total TCR beta diversity. In TCRdb, the public reads were trimmed at Q25 with fastp and aligned with MiXCR, with productive beta chains retained. Rows matching on CDR3 protein sequence are summarized as one entry with the most common DNA and genes. The V and J calls were determined by TCRdb, not by the authors. The sample table records about 1,600,000 distinct CDR3 sequences; 40% to 50% of these occur just once. Jointly, the top ten make up approximately 7.9% of the sample.

V lost 4 bases and J lost 6 bases; the stretch between them is 13 bases long. For CDR1 and CDR2, the germline V gene lists SGHDT and YYEEEE. The cysteine opens and the phenylalanine closes a CDR3 of 14 amino acids. The only DNA kept is the CDR3, 42 bases in frame from the first base. Sequencing used blood. The chain links TRBV5-6 with TRBJ1-4; tentative D gene TRBD1, with 6 bases matching. The clonotype originates from a woman between 18 and 29 years old in good health. Here the CDR3 is given as CASSVEGGDEKLFF. The base sequence is TGTGCCAGCAGCGTGGAGGGGGGGGATGAAAAACTGTTTTTT.